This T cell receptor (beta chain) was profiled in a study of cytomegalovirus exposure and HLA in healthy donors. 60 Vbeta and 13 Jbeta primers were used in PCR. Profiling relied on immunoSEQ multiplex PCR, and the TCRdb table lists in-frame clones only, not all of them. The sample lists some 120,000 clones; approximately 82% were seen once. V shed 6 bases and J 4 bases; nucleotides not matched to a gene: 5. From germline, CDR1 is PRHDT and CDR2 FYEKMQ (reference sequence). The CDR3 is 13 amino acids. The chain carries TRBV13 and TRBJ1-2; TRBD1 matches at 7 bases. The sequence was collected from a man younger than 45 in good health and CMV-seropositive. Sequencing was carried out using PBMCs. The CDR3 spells CASRLQGSYGYTF. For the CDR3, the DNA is TGTGCCAGCAGACTACAGGGGTCCTATGGCTACACCTTC.